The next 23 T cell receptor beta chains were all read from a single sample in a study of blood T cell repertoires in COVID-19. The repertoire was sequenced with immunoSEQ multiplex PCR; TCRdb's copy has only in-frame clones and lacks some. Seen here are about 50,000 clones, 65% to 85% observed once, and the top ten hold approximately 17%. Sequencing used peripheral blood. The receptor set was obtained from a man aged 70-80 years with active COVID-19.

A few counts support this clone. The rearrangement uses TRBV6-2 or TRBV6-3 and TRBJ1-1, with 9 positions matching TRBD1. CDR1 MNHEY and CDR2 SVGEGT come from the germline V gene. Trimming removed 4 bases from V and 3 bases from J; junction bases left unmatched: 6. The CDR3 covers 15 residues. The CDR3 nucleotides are TGTGCCAGCAGTTCACAGGGGGCGCGGGACACTGAAGCTTTCTTT. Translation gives CASSSQGARDTEAFF.

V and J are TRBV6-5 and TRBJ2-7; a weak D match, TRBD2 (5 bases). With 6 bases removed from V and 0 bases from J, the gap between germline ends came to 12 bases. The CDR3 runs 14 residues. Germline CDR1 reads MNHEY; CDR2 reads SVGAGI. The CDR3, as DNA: TGTGCCAGCAGGCGGACTTTCCGCTCCTACGAGCAGTACTTC. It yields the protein CASRRTFRSYEQYF.

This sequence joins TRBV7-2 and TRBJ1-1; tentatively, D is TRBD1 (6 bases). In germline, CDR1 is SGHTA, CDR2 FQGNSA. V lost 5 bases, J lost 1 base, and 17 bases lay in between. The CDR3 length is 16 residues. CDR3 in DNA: TGTGCCAGCAGCCCAGTGGATGGGGGCCGGAACACTGAAGCTTTCTTT. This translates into CASSPVDGGRNTEAFF.

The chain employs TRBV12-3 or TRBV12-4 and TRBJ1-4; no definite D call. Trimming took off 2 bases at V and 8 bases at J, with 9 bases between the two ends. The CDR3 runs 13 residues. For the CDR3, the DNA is TGTGCCAGCAGTTTAAGGGCGGGGGAAAAACTGTTTTTT. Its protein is CASSLRAGEKLFF.

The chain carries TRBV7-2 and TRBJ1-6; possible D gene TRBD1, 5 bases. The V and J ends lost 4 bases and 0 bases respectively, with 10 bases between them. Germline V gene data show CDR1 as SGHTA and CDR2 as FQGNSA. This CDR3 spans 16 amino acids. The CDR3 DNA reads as TGTGCCAGCAGCTCGACAGCGAGCTCCTATAATTCACCCCTCCACTTT. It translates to CASSSTASSYNSPLHF.

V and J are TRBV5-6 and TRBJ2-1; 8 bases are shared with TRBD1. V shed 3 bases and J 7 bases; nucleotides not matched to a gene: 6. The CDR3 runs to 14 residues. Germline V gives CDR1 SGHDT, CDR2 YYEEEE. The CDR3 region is CASSSSGGSNEQFF. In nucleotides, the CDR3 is TGTGCCAGCAGCTCCTCAGGGGGCTCGAATGAGCAGTTCTTC.

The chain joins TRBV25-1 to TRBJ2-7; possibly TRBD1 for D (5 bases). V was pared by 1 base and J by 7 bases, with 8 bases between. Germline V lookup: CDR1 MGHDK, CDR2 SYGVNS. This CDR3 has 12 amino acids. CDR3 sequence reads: CASSELGREQYF. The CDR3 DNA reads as TGTGCCAGCAGTGAATTGGGGCGGGAGCAGTACTTC.

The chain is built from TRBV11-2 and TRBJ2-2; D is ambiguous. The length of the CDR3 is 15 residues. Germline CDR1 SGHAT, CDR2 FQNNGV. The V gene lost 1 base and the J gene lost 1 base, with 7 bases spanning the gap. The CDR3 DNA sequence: TGTGCCAGCAGCTTAGTATACAGGAACACCGGGGAGCTGTTTTTT. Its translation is CASSLVYRNTGELFF.

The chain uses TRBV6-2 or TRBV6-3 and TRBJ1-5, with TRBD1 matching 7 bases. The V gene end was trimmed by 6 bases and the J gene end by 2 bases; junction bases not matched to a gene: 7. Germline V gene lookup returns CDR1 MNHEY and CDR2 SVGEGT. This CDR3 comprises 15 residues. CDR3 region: CASSSGQARNQPQHF. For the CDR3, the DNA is TGTGCCAGCAGCTCCGGACAGGCCCGCAATCAGCCCCAGCATTTT.

CDR3 coding DNA: TGTGCCAGCAGCTCGGCGGGAGGGCCCGCCTACGAGCAGTACTTC. Its protein product is CASSSAGGPAYEQYF. The gene calls are TRBV11-3 and TRBJ2-7; 9 bases match TRBD2. Trimming took 4 bases from V and 2 from J; bases not matched to a gene: 6. Germline CDR1 reads SGHNT; CDR2 reads YENEEA. CDR3 length: 15 amino acids.

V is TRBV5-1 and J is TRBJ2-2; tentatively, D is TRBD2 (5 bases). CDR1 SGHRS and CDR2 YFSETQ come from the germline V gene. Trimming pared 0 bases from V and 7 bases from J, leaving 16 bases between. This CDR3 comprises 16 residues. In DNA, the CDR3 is TGCGCCAGCAGCTTGGGGCTAGCAAGAAAGGGCGGGGAGCTGTTTTTT. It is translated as CASSLGLARKGGELFF. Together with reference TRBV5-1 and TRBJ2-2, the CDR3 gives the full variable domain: KAGVTQTPRYLIKTRGQQVTLSCSPISGHRSVSWYQQTPGQGLQFLFEYFSETQRNKGNFPGRFSGRQFSNSRSEMNVSTLELGDSALYLCASSLGLARKGGELFFGEGSRLTVL.

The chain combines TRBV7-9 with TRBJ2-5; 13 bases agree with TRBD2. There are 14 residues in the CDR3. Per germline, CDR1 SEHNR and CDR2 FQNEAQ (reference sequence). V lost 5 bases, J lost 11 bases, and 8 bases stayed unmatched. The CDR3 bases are TGTGCCAGCAGCCCAGGGACTAGCGGGATAGCACAGTACTTC. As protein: CASSPGTSGIAQYF.

Written as DNA, the CDR3 is TGTGCCAGCAGGCGGGGACAGCTCAGCAATCAGCCCCAGCATTTT. Translation gives CASRRGQLSNQPQHF. The chain uses TRBV6-6 and TRBJ1-5; 7 bases align to TRBD1. CDR1 and CDR2 (germline): MNHNY, SVGAGI (reference sequence). This CDR3 has 15 amino acids. V lost 6 bases and J lost 1; bases outside the gene matches: 6.

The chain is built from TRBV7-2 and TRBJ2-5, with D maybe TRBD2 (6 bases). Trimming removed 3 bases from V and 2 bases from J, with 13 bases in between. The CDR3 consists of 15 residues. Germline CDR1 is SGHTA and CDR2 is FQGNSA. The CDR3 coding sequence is TGTGCCAGCAGCTTCCTCGGGACTGGACAAGAGACCCAGTACTTC. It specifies CASSFLGTGQETQYF.

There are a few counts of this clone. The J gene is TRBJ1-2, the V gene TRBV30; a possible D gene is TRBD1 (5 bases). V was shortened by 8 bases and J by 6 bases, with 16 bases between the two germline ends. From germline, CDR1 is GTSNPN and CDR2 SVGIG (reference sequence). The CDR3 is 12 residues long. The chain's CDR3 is CAGRVVGDGYTF. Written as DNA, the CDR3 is TGTGCCGGCAGGGTGGTAGGGGATGGCTACACCTTC.

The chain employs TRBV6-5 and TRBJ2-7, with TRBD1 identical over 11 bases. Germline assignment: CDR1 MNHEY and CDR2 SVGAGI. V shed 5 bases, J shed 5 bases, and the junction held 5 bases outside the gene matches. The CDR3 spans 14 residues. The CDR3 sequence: CASSQRDRGDEQYF. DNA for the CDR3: TGTGCCAGCAGTCAACGGGACAGGGGGGACGAGCAGTACTTC.

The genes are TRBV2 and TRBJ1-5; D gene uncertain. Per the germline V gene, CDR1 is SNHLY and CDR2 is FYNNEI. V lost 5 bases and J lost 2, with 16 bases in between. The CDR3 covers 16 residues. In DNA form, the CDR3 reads TGTGCCAGCAGTCGTACGACCGGGTTTGGCAATCAGCCCCAGCATTTT. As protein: CASSRTTGFGNQPQHF.

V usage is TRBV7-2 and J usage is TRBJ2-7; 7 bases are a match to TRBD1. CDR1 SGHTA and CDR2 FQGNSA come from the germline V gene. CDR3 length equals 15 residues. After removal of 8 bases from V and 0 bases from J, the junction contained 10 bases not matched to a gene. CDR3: CASSRGGTASYEQYF. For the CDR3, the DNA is TGTGCCAGCTCCCGGGGTGGGACAGCCTCCTACGAGCAGTACTTC.

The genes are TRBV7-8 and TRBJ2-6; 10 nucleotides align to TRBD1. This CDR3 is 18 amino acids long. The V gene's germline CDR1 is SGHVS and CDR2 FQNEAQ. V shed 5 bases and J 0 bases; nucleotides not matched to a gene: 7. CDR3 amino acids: CASSLRQGARSGANVLTF. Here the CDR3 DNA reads TGTGCCAGCAGCCTAAGACAGGGGGCCCGCTCTGGGGCCAACGTCCTGACTTTC.

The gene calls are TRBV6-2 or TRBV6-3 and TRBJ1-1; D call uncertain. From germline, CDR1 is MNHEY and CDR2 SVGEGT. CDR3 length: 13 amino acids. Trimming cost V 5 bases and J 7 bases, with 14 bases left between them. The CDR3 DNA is TGTGCCAGCAGTCTCTACCGAGAATATGAAGCTTTCTTT. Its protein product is CASSLYREYEAFF.

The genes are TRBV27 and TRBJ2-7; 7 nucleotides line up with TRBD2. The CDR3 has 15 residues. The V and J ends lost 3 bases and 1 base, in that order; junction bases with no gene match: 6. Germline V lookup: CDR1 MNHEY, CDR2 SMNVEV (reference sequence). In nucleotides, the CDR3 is TGTGCCAGCAGTTTCGGAGCGGGATGGTCCTACGAGCAGTACTTC. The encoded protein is CASSFGAGWSYEQYF.

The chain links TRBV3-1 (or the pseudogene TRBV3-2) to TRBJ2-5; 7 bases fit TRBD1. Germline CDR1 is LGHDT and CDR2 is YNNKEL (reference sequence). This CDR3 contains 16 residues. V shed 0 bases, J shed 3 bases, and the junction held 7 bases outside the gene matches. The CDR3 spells CASSQEGTAIEETQYF. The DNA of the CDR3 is TGTGCCAGCAGCCAAGAGGGGACAGCTATCGAAGAGACCCAGTACTTC.

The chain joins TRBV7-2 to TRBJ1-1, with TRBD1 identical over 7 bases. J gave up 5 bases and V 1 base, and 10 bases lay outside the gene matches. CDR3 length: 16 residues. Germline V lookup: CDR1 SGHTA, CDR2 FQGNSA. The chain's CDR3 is CASSLGRGQTGTEAFF. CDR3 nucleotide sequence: TGTGCCAGCAGCTTAGGGAGGGGACAGACGGGGACTGAAGCTTTCTTT. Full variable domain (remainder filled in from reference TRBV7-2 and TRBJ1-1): GAGVSQSPSNKVTEKGKDVELRCDPISGHTALYWYRQSLGQGLEFLIYFQGNSAPDKSGLPSDRFSAERTGGSVSTLTIQRTQQEDSAVYLCASSLGRGQTGTEAFFGQGTRLTVV.